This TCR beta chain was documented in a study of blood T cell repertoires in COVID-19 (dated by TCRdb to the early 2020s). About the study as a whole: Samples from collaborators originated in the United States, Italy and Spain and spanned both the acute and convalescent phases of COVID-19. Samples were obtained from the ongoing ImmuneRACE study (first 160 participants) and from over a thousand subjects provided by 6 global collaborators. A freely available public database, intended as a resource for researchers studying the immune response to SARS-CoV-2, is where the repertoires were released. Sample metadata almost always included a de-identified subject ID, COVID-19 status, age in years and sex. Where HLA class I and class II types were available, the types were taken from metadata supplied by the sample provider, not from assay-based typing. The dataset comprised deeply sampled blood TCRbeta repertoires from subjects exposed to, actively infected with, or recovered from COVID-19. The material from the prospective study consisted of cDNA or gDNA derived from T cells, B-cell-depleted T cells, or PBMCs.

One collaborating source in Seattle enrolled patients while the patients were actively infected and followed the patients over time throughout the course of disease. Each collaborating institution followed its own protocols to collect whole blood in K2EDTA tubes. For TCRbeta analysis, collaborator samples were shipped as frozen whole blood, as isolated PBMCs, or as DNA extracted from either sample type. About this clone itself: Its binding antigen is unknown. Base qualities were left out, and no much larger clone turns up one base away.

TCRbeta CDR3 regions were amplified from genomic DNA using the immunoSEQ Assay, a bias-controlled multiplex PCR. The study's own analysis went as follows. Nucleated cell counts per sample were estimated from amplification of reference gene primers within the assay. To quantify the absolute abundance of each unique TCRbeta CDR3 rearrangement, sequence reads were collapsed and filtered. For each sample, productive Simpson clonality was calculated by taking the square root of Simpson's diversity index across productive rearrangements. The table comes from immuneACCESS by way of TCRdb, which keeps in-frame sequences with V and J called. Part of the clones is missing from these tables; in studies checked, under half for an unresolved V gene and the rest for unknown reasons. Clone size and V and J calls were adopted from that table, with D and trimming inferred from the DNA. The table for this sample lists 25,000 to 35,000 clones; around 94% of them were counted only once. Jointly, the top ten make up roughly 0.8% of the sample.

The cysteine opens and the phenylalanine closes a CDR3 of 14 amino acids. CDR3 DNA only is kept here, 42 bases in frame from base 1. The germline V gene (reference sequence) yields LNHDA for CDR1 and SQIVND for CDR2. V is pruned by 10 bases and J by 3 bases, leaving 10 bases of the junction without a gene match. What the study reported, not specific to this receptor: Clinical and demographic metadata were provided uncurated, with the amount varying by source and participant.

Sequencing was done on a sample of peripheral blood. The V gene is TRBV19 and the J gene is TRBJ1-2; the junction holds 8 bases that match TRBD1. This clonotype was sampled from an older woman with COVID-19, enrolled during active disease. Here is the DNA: TGTGCCACTGGGACAGGCCATGAGGACTATGGCTACACCTTC. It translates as CATGTGHEDYGYTF.